This T cell receptor beta chain emerged from a study of blood T cell repertoires in COVID-19. Study background: The origin of the acute and convalescent COVID-19 samples was the United States, Italy and Spain. PBMCs, B-cell-depleted T cells, or T cells were the source of the cDNA or gDNA that made up the material.

Original analysis: Estimation of nucleated cell counts relied on the amplification of reference gene primers. Produced via immunoSEQ multiplex PCR; TCRdb's table is partial and in-frame only. That table is the source of V, J and clone size, and D and trimming were worked out from the DNA. The sample includes roughly 150,000 clones, 80% to 90% of them seen just once. This CDR3 has 14 amino acids. V gave up 6 bases and J gave up 2 bases, with 10 bases separating them. Germline values: CDR1 MNHEY, CDR2 SMNVEV (reference sequence). Sequencing was done on a sample of peripheral blood. This chain links TRBV27 with TRBJ2-2; a weak D match, TRBD2 (5 bases). The sequence derives from a woman aged 60-70 years with active COVID-19. The CDR3 protein is CASRRAPNTGELFF. CDR3 DNA sequence: TGTGCCAGCAGGAGGGCACCTAACACCGGGGAGCTGTTTTTT.